Presented here are 28 T cell receptor beta chains from one specimen sequenced in a study of T cells after yellow fever vaccination. TCRdb recomputed calls from the 5' RACE reads with MiXCR, one row per CDR3 protein. The sample lists hundreds of thousands of distinct CDR3 sequences; approximately 9% were seen once. The sequences come from PBMCs, collected on the day of the first yellow fever vaccination. The receptors shown here come from a man aged 18 to 35 who received the YFV17D yellow fever vaccine.

This clonotype was counted only a few times. CDR3 region: CASSPPPGYEQYF. In DNA form, the CDR3 reads TGTGCCAGCAGTCCCCCTCCGGGATACGAGCAGTACTTC. V usage is TRBV12-3 or TRBV12-4 and J usage is TRBJ2-7, with a tentative D call TRBD2 (5 bases). The CDR3 runs 13 residues. V lost 5 bases, J lost 4 bases, and 12 bases lay in between.

This clonotype was observed many times. The chain couples TRBV5-1 to TRBJ2-1, with TRBD2 matching 7 bases. The V gene end was trimmed by 3 bases and the J gene end by 5 bases; junction bases not matched to a gene: 2. Germline lookup yields CDR1 SGHRS and CDR2 YFSETQ. This CDR3 spans 13 amino acids. The DNA for the CDR3 is TGCGCCAGCAGCTCGGGGGGAGACAATGAGCAGTTCTTC. This sequence encodes CASSSGGDNEQFF.

This clonotype was seen a handful of times. The J gene is TRBJ1-5, the V gene TRBV6-1; unclear D gene. Germline CDR1 MNHNS, CDR2 SASEGT. The CDR3 consists of 15 residues. Trimming shortened V by 6 bases and J by 1 base, and 13 bases separated the two germline ends. In nucleotides, the CDR3 is TGTGCCAGCAGAATCAGTGCGGGAAGCAATCAGCCCCAGCATTTT. Translated: CASRISAGSNQPQHF.

This clonotype was recorded at least ten times. The rearrangement uses TRBV6-6 and TRBJ1-4; the D is unclear. Trimming left V 6 bases short and J 4 bases short, with 9 bases between. This CDR3 has 13 amino acids. CDR1 is MNHNY and CDR2 is SVGAGI in the germline V gene (reference sequence). CDR3 coding DNA: TGTGCCAGCAGGGACGGAATTAATGAAAAACTGTTTTTT. Amino acids: CASRDGINEKLFF.

The chain links TRBV19 to TRBJ2-6; 10 nucleotides agree with TRBD1. CDR3 length equals 16 residues. V lost 9 bases and J lost 0; bases outside the gene matches: 5. Per the germline V gene, CDR1 is LNHDA and CDR2 is SQIVND (reference sequence). The CDR3 nucleotides read TGTGCCAGCTGGGACAGGGGTCGCTCTGGGGCCAACGTCCTGACTTTC. As protein: CASWDRGRSGANVLTF.

This clonotype was counted only a few times. The CDR3 DNA follows: TGTGCCAGCAGCCAAAGGGCCATCGGGGATACGCAGTATTTT. Translating it yields CASSQRAIGDTQYF. The gene calls are TRBV3-1 and TRBJ2-3; D call uncertain. V shed 2 bases and J shed 6 bases, with 12 bases lying between them. The CDR3 sequence is 14 residues long. The germline V gene has CDR1 LGHDT and CDR2 YNNKEL (reference sequence).

V gene TRBV4-3 combines with J gene TRBJ2-1; no clear D. V lost 4 bases, J lost 0 bases, and 13 bases lay in between. CDR3 size: 16 residues. Germline CDR1 is LGHNA and CDR2 is YSLEER. The CDR3 nucleotides are TGCGCCAGCAGCCCGACCGCCATGAGCTCCTACAATGAGCAGTTCTTC. It encodes CASSPTAMSSYNEQFF.

This clonotype occurred many times. The chain is built from TRBV6-5 and TRBJ2-2, with TRBD2 identical over 12 bases. V dropped 6 bases and J dropped 6; count of bases not matched to a gene: 5. The CDR3 runs to 15 residues. The germline V gene has CDR1 MNHEY and CDR2 SVGAGI. The CDR3 bases are TGTGCCAGCAGGATACTAGCGGGGGGCCCCGGGGAGCTGTTTTTT. Its translation is CASRILAGGPGELFF.

J is TRBJ1-1 and V is TRBV12-3 or TRBV12-4; D is ambiguous. V dropped 8 bases and J dropped 2 bases, with 15 bases sitting between them. The CDR3 length is 14 residues. In nucleotides, the CDR3 is TGTGCCAGCGGCCGGGAGTACCGTAACACTGAAGCTTTCTTT. Its translation: CASGREYRNTEAFF.

This clonotype has ten or more counts. This rearrangement joins TRBV7-3 to TRBJ2-7; D perhaps matches TRBD2 (6 bases). With 4 bases removed from V and 2 bases from J, the gap between germline ends came to 27 bases. This CDR3 has 19 residues. Per germline, CDR1 SGHTA and CDR2 FQGTGA. This CDR3 is CASSSQTRLASEVTYEQYV. The CDR3 DNA is TGTGCCAGCAGCTCACAAACCCGCCTGGCTAGCGAAGTCACCTACGAGCAGTACGTC.

This clonotype was picked up many times. CDR3: CASSFDRDTQYF. Written as DNA, the CDR3 is TGTGCCAGCAGCTTCGACAGGGATACGCAGTATTTT. The chain joins TRBV6-6 to TRBJ2-3, with D possibly matching TRBD1 (6 bases). Germline V gene sequence: CDR1 MNHNY, CDR2 SVGAGI (reference sequence). The CDR3 runs 12 residues. The germline V and J ends were trimmed by 6 bases and 6 bases, with 10 bases remaining between them.

The chain recombines TRBV7-9 with TRBJ1-4; 10 bases match TRBD1. V lost 2 bases and J lost 7; bases outside the gene matches: 1. The CDR3 has 14 amino acids. Germline CDR1 is SEHNR and CDR2 is FQNEAQ (reference sequence). CDR3 in amino acids: CASSLRTGGEKLFF. The CDR3 region has the DNA TGTGCCAGCAGCTTACGGACAGGGGGTGAAAAACTGTTTTTT. The entire variable domain, with the rest obtained from reference TRBV7-9 and TRBJ1-4, is as follows: DTGVSQNPRHKITKRGQNVTFRCDPISEHNRLYWYRQTLGQGPEFLTYFQNEAQLEKSRLLSDRFSAERPKGSFSTLEIQRTEQGDSAMYLCASSLRTGGEKLFFGSGTQLSVL.

This clonotype showed up just a few times. The chain has TRBV12-3 or TRBV12-4 and TRBJ2-2; a possible D gene is TRBD1 (5 bases). V lost 6 bases to trimming and J lost 2 bases, with 13 bases between them. CDR3 size: 15 residues. CDR3 protein: CASRPRGINTGELFF. CDR3 nucleotides: TGTGCCAGCAGACCTAGGGGCATAAACACCGGGGAGCTGTTTTTT.

V usage is TRBV5-6 and J usage is TRBJ2-1; the match to TRBD1 covers 12 bases. This CDR3 has 18 amino acids. Germline CDR1 reads SGHDT; CDR2 reads YYEEEE. The V segment lost 4 bases and the J segment 0 bases; nucleotides outside the gene matches: 8. The DNA of the CDR3 is TGTGCCAGCAGCGGGGCCGGGACAGGGGGCAGCTCCTACAATGAGCAGTTCTTC. Amino acid sequence: CASSGAGTGGSSYNEQFF.

The rearrangement joins TRBV19 to TRBJ2-3; no firm D call. The V gene's germline CDR1 is LNHDA and CDR2 SQIVND (reference sequence). V lost 1 base and J lost 0, with 5 bases in between. The CDR3 contains 14 residues. The CDR3 coding sequence is TGTGCCAGTAGTATAGGTGGTAGCACAGATACGCAGTATTTT. It codes for CASSIGGSTDTQYF.

The chain links TRBV9 to TRBJ2-3; 12 nucleotides line up with TRBD2. V lost 4 bases, J lost 0 bases, and 12 bases stayed unmatched. The CDR3 sequence is 19 residues long. Germline V gives CDR1 SGDLS, CDR2 YYNGEE. Here the CDR3 reads CASSPRLLAGGRSTDTQYF. The CDR3 nucleotides are TGTGCCAGCAGCCCCCGCTTGCTAGCGGGGGGGCGAAGCACAGATACGCAGTATTTT.

This chain links TRBV3-1 with TRBJ2-1; 9 nucleotides align to TRBD2. The germline gives CDR1 LGHDT, CDR2 YNNKEL (reference sequence). J lost 7 bases, V lost 0 bases, and 4 bases had no gene match. CDR3 length: 15 amino acids. The CDR3: CASSQEKLAGNEQFF. Here the CDR3 DNA reads TGTGCCAGCAGCCAAGAAAAGCTAGCGGGGAATGAGCAGTTCTTC.

This chain uses TRBV27 with TRBJ2-3; D ambiguous. CDR3 size: 13 residues. Looked up from germline, CDR1 is MNHEY and CDR2 is SMNVEV (reference sequence). Trimming removed 0 bases from V and 6 bases from J, with 7 bases in between. In DNA, the CDR3 is TGTGCCAGCAGTTTATCGAGAGAGGATACGCAGTATTTT. It specifies CASSLSREDTQYF.

This clonotype showed up just a few times. The chain links TRBV27 to TRBJ2-7; 7 positions match TRBD1. The V segment lost 7 bases and the J segment 4 bases; nucleotides outside the gene matches: 10. Germline CDR1 and CDR2: MNHEY and SMNVEV (reference sequence). The CDR3 totals 14 residues. The chain's CDR3 is CASKRSRTGYEQYV. For the CDR3, the DNA is TGTGCCAGCAAACGCTCCAGGACAGGTTACGAGCAGTACGTC.

This clonotype was observed a handful of times. The V and J genes are TRBV7-9 and TRBJ1-3; the D is unclear. This CDR3 has 14 residues. Germline-derived CDR1 and CDR2 are SEHNR and FQNEAQ (reference sequence). Trimming shortened V by 4 bases and J by 8 bases, and 15 bases separated the two germline ends. The CDR3 nucleotides read TGTGCCAGCAGCTCCACCGCCTCGGGAGACACCATATATTTT. It encodes CASSSTASGDTIYF.

The J gene is TRBJ1-6, the V gene TRBV12-3 or TRBV12-4; TRBD1 aligns across 9 bases. CDR3 length: 15 amino acids. V shed 3 bases and J 6 bases; nucleotides not matched to a gene: 3. CDR3 in DNA: TGTGCCAGCAGTTTCCACAGGGGGCCTAATTCACCCCTCCACTTT. Residues: CASSFHRGPNSPLHF.

The V call is TRBV3-1, the J call TRBJ2-2; a weak D match, TRBD1 (6 bases). Between the trimmed V and J ends, which lost 2 bases and 1 base, there was a span of 17 bases. The CDR3 contains 18 residues. Germline CDR1 is LGHDT and CDR2 is YNNKEL (reference sequence). The CDR3 loop is CASSQPIRTDRNTGELFF. The CDR3 region has the DNA TGTGCCAGCAGCCAACCAATTCGGACAGATCGGAACACCGGGGAGCTGTTTTTT.

This clonotype showed up just a few times. The chain is built from TRBV19 and TRBJ2-7; D is unresolved. V was trimmed by 3 bases and J by 2 bases, leaving 11 bases between them. The CDR3 runs to 14 residues. The germline gives CDR1 LNHDA, CDR2 SQIVND (reference sequence). In DNA, the CDR3 is TGTGCCAGTAGTATGGACGACATTGCCTACGAGCAGTACTTC. This sequence encodes CASSMDDIAYEQYF. The full variable domain, with the rest looked up from reference TRBV19 and TRBJ2-7, is DGGITQSPKYLFRKEGQNVTLSCEQNLNHDAMYWYRQDPGQGLRLIYYSQIVNDFQKGDIAEGYSVSREKKESFPLTVTSAQKNPTAFYLCASSMDDIAYEQYFGPGTRLTVT.

The V call is TRBV5-6, the J call TRBJ1-6, with D unresolved. Germline V gene data show CDR1 as SGHDT and CDR2 as YYEEEE. V lost 3 bases to trimming and J lost 9 bases, with 7 bases between them. This CDR3 region has 12 residues. CDR3 residues: CASSSNPSPLHF. The CDR3 DNA follows: TGTGCCAGCAGCTCGAACCCTTCACCCCTCCACTTT.

This clonotype was seen only once. J is TRBJ2-5 and V is TRBV11-2, with D perhaps matching TRBD2 (6 bases). There are 15 residues in the CDR3. The germline V gene encodes CDR1 SGHAT and CDR2 FQNNGV. The V end was cut by 1 base, the J end by 2 bases, with 11 bases between. In DNA form, the CDR3 reads TGTGCCAGCAGCTTAGGCGGGGCGCCTCAAGAGACCCAGTACTTC. The encoded protein is CASSLGGAPQETQYF.

In this sample, this clonotype turned up a few times. This chain uses TRBV12-3 or TRBV12-4 with TRBJ2-2; D is uncertain. The CDR3 spans 16 residues. V lost 6 bases to trimming and J lost 6 bases, with 20 bases between them. The CDR3 is CASRSRADSFPGELFF. The CDR3 DNA is TGTGCCAGCAGGTCCCGGGCAGACTCCTTCCCCGGGGAGCTGTTTTTT.

The chain is built from TRBV15 and TRBJ2-3, with a tentative D call TRBD2 (6 bases). The CDR3 is 17 residues long. Germline CDR1 LNHNV, CDR2 YYDKDF (reference sequence). V was clipped by 5 bases and J by 0 bases, with 18 bases between them. The CDR3 sequence is CATSGGLIADSTDTQYF. Written as DNA, the CDR3 is TGTGCCACCAGCGGAGGACTTATAGCGGATAGCACAGATACGCAGTATTTT.

This clonotype was seen many times. The V gene is TRBV5-1, the J gene TRBJ2-3; 10 bases are a match to TRBD1. Germline assignment: CDR1 SGHRS and CDR2 YFSETQ. This CDR3 region has 16 residues. Trimming cost V 0 bases and J 4 bases; bases outside gene matches: 5. For the CDR3, the DNA is TGCGCCAGCAGCTTGGAAGGGACAGGGGAGGCAGATACGCAGTATTTT. This translates into CASSLEGTGEADTQYF.